One and the same sample provided the 6 T cell receptor beta chains below, sequenced in a study of blood T cell repertoires in COVID-19. Assay: immunoSEQ multiplex PCR; the TCRdb copy retains only in-frame clones and omits some. The repertoire holds approximately 220,000 clones, with roughly 90% as singletons. Sequencing used PBMCs or T cells enriched from blood (not recorded which). Every receptor here comes from a woman aged 25-40 years with acute COVID-19.

The chain recombines TRBV28 with TRBJ1-1; D is unclear. The CDR3 spans 13 residues. Germline CDR1 reads MDHEN; CDR2 reads SYDVKM. V lost 6 bases and J 1 base, leaving 9 bases between the germline ends. The CDR3 DNA follows: TGTGCCAGCAGACTTCAGGAGAACACTGAAGCTTTCTTT. Protein: CASRLQENTEAFF.

The chain recombines TRBV29-1 with TRBJ1-4; D is possibly TRBD1 (5 bases). V dropped 5 bases and J dropped 6 bases, with 13 bases sitting between them. The length of the CDR3 is 13 residues. Germline CDR1 SQVTM, CDR2 ANQGSEA. As DNA, the CDR3 is TGCAGCGTTCTGGGCCAAGGGGATGAAAAACTGTTTTTT. Translated, it gives CSVLGQGDEKLFF. The whole variable domain, filled in from reference TRBV29-1 and TRBJ1-4, reads SAVISQKPSRDICQRGTSLTIQCQVDSQVTMMFWYRQQPGQSLTLIATANQGSEATYESGFVIDKFPISRPNLTFSTLTVSNMSPEDSSIYLCSVLGQGDEKLFFGSGTQLSVL.

The chain uses TRBV6-5 and TRBJ2-5; TRBD2 agrees at 7 bases. The CDR3 extends over 14 amino acids. Germline V lookup: CDR1 MNHEY, CDR2 SVGAGI. V lost 7 bases and J lost 5; bases outside the gene matches: 10. The CDR3: CASTLPVGGETQYF. The DNA for the CDR3 is TGTGCCAGCACCTTACCAGTGGGGGGGGAGACCCAGTACTTC.

This clone was found once. The chain employs TRBV5-6 and TRBJ2-3; 7 bases map to TRBD2. Germline CDR1 and CDR2: SGHDT and YYEEEE. The CDR3 length is 15 residues. J gave up 1 base and V 2 bases, and 4 bases lay outside the gene matches. The DNA for the CDR3 is TGTGCCAGCAGCTTAAGACTAGCCCGCACAGATACGCAGTATTTT. Protein: CASSLRLARTDTQYF.

The rearrangement links TRBV10-3 to TRBJ2-7, with D perhaps TRBD2 (5 bases). Trimming left V 3 bases short and J 7 bases short, with 13 bases between. This CDR3 is built from 13 residues. The germline gives CDR1 ENHRY, CDR2 SYGVKD. The DNA for the CDR3 is TGTGCCATCAGTGACCGGGATTCCCTTGAGCAGTACTTC. Translated, it gives CAISDRDSLEQYF.

The chain links TRBV5-1 to TRBJ1-4; no clear D gene. The CDR3 covers 16 residues. V lost 2 bases to trimming and J lost 0 bases, with 11 bases between them. Germline V lookup: CDR1 SGHRS, CDR2 YFSETQ. The CDR3 loop is CASSLAKRTTNEKLFF. In DNA, the CDR3 is TGCGCCAGCAGCTTAGCGAAGAGAACAACTAATGAAAAACTGTTTTTT.